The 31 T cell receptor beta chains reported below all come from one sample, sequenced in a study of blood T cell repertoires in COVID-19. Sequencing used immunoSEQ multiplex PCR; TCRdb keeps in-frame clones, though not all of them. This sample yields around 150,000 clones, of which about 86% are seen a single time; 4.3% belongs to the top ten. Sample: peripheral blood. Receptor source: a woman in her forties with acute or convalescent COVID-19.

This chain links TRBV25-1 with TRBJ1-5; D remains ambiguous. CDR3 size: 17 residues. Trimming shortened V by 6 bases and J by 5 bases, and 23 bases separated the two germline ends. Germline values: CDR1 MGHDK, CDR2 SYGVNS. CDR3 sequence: CASSKGSGYRPYQPQHF. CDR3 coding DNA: TGTGCCAGCAGCAAAGGGTCGGGATACCGGCCGTATCAGCCCCAGCATTTT.

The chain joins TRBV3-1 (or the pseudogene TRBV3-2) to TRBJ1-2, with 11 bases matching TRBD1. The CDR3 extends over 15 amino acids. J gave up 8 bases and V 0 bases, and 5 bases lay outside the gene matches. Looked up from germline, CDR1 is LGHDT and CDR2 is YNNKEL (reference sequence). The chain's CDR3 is CASSQDGTGGLGYTF. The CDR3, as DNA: TGTGCCAGCAGCCAAGACGGGACAGGGGGACTAGGCTACACCTTC.

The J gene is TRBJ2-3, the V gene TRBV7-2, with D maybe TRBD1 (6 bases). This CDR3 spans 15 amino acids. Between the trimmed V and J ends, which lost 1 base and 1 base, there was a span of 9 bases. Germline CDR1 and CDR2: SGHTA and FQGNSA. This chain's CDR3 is CASSLDRERTDTQYF. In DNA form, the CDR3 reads TGTGCCAGCAGCTTAGACAGGGAGCGCACAGATACGCAGTATTTT.

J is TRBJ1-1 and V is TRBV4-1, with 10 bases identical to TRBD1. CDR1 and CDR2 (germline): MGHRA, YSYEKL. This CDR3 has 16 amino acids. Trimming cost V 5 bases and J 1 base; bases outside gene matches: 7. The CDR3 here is CASSIRQGARNTEAFF. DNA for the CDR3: TGCGCCAGCAGCATCCGACAGGGGGCACGGAACACTGAAGCTTTCTTT.

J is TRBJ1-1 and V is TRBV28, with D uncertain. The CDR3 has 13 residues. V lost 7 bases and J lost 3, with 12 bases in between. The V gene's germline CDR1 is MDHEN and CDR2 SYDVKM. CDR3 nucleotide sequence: TGTGCCAGCACCTTACTCCAGGACACTGAAGCTTTCTTT. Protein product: CASTLLQDTEAFF.

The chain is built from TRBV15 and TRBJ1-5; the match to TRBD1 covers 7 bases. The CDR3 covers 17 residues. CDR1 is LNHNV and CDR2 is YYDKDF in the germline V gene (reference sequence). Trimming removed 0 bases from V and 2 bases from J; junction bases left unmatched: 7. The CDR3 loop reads CATSRDVTGVGNQPQHF. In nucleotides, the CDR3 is TGTGCCACCAGCAGAGATGTCACAGGGGTGGGCAATCAGCCCCAGCATTTT.

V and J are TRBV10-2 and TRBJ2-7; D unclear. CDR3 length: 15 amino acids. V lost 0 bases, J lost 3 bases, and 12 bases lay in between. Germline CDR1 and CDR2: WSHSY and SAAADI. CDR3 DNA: TGCGCCAGCAGTGAGTCAACGCTCATCAGCTACGAGCAGTACTTC. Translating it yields CASSESTLISYEQYF.

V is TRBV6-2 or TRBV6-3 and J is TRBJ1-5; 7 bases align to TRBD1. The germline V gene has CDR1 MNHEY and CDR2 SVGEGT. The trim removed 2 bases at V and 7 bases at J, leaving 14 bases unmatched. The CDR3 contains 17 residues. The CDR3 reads CASSYPSHNRGRQPQHF. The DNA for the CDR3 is TGTGCCAGCAGTTACCCTTCACACAACAGGGGACGGCAGCCCCAGCATTTT.

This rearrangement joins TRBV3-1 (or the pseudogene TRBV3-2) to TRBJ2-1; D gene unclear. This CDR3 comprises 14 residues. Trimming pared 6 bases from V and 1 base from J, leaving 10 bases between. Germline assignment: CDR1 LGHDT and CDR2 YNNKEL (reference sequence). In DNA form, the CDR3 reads TGTGCCAGCAGTCAACTACCTTCCTACAATGAGCAGTTCTTC. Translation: CASSQLPSYNEQFF.

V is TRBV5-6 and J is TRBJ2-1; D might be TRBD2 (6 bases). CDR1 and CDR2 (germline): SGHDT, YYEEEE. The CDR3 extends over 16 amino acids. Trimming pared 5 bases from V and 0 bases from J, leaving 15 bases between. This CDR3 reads CASRAAGYFSYNEQFF. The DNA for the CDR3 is TGTGCCAGCAGAGCGGCGGGGTATTTCTCCTACAATGAGCAGTTCTTC.

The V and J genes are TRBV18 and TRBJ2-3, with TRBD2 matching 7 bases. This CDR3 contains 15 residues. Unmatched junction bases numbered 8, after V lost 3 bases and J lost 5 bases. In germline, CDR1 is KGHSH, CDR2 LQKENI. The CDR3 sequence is CASSPGGGRGDTQYF. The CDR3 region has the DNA TGTGCCAGCTCACCCGGCGGAGGGAGGGGAGATACGCAGTATTTT.

The CDR3 nucleotides read TGTGCCAGCAGGATAGCGGGAGTTGGCACCGGGGAGCTGTTTTTT. It encodes CASRIAGVGTGELFF. The chain combines TRBV6-5 with TRBJ2-2; TRBD2 aligns across 9 bases. The germline CDR1 and CDR2 sequences are MNHEY and SVGAGI. This CDR3 is 15 amino acids long. The V and J ends lost 6 bases and 4 bases, in that order; junction bases with no gene match: 6.

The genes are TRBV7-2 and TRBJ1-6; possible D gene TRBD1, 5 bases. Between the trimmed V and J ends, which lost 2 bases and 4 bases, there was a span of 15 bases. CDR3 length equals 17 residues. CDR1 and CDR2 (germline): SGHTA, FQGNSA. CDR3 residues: CASSLSYGGRYNSPLHF. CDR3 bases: TGTGCCAGCAGCTTATCATACGGGGGACGTTATAATTCACCCCTCCACTTT.

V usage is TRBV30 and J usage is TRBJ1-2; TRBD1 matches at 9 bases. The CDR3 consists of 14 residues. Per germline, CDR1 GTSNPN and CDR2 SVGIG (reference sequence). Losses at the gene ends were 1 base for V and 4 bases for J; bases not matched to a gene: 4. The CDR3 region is CAWSDPGQGYGYTF. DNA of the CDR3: TGTGCCTGGAGTGACCCGGGACAGGGCTATGGCTACACCTTC.

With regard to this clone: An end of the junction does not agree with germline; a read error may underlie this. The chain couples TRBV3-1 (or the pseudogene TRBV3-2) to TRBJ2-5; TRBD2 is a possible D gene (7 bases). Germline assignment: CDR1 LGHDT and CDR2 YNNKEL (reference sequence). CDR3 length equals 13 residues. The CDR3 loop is CASSQETWGGRHF. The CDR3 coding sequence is TGTGCCAGCAGCCAAGAGACGTGGGGGGGCCGGCACTTC.

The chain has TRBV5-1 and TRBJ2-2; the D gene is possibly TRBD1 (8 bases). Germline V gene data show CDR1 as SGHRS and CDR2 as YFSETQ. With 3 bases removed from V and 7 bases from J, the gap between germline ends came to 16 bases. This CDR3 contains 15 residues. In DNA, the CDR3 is TGCGCCAGCAGCTCAGGACAGGGAGGGAACGGGGAGCTGTTTTTT. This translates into CASSSGQGGNGELFF.

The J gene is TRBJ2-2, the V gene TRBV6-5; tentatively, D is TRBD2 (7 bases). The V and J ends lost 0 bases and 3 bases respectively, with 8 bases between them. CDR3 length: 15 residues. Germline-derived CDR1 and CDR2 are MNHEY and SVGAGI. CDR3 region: CASSYSGGHTGELFF. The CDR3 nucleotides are TGTGCCAGCAGTTACTCCGGGGGGCACACCGGGGAGCTGTTTTTT.

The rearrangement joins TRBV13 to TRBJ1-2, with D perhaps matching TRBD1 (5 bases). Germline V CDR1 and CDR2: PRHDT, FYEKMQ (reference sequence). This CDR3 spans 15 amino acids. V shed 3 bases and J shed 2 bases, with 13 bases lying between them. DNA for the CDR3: TGTGCCAGCAGCTTGGGCAGGGTAGGAAACTATGGCTACACCTTC. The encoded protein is CASSLGRVGNYGYTF.

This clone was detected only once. CDR3 coding DNA: TGTGCCAGCAGGCCCCTGAGTGGAGGGGAAGCTTTCTTT. It yields the protein CASRPLSGGEAFF. This chain connects TRBV6-5 to TRBJ1-1, with D unclear. Germline loops: CDR1 MNHEY, CDR2 SVGAGI. This CDR3 spans 13 amino acids. V shed 6 bases and J shed 8 bases, with 16 bases lying between them.

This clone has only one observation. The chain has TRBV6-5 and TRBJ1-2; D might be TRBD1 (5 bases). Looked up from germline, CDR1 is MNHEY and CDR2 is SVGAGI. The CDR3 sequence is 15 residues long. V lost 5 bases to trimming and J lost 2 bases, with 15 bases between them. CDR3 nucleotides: TGTGCCAGCAGTCCCTCCAGGGTGGGGAACTATGGCTACACCTTC. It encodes CASSPSRVGNYGYTF.

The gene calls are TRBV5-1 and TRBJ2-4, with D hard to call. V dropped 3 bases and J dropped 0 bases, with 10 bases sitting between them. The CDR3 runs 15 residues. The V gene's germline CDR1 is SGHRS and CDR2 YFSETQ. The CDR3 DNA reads TGCGCCAGCAGCTCTACCACGGGAGCCAAAAACATTCAGTACTTC. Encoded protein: CASSSTTGAKNIQYF.

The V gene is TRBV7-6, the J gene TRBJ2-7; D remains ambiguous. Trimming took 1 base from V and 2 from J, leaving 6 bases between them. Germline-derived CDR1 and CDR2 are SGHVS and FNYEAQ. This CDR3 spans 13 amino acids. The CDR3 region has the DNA TGTGCCAGCAGCTTAGGTTCCACCTACGAGCAGTACTTC. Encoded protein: CASSLGSTYEQYF. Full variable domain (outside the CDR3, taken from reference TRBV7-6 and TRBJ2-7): GAGVSQSPRYKVTKRGQDVALRCDPISGHVSLYWYRQALGQGPEFLTYFNYEAQQDKSGLPNDRFSAERPEGSISTLTIQRTEQRDSAMYRCASSLGSTYEQYFGPGTRLTVT.

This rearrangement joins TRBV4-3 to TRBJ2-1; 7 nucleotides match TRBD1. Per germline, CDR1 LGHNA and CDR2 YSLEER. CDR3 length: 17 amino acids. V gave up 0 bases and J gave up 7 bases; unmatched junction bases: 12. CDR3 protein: CASSQDLETGIGNEQFF. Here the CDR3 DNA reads TGCGCCAGCAGCCAAGATCTAGAGACAGGGATAGGTAATGAGCAGTTCTTC.

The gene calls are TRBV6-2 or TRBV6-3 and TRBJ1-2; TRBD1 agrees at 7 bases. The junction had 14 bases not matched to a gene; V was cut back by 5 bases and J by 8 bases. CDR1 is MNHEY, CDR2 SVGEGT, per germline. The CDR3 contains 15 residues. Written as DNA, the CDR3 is TGTGCCAGCAGTGCGGGACAGCCGATTTTGGGCGGCTACACCTTC. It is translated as CASSAGQPILGGYTF.

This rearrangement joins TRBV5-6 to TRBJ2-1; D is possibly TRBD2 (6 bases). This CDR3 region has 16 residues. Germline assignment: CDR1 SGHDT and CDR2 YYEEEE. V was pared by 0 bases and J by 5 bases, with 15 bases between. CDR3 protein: CASSLGLGGGNNEQFF. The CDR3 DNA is TGTGCCAGCAGCTTGGGCCTCGGGGGAGGAAACAATGAGCAGTTCTTC.

CDR3 DNA: TGTGCCATCAGTGAGAACAGGGGACCCCGCTCTGGAAACACCATATATTTT. Protein: CAISENRGPRSGNTIYF. V gene TRBV10-3 combines with J gene TRBJ1-3, with TRBD1 matching over 7 bases. The germline V gene has CDR1 ENHRY and CDR2 SYGVKD. Trimming took 2 bases from V and 0 from J; bases not matched to a gene: 7. CDR3 length equals 17 residues.

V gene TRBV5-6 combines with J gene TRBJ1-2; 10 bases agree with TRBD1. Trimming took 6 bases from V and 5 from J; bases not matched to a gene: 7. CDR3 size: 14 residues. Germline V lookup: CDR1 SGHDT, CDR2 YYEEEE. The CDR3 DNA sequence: TGTGCCAGCACCCTGGACAGGGGGATTTATGGCTACACCTTC. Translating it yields CASTLDRGIYGYTF.

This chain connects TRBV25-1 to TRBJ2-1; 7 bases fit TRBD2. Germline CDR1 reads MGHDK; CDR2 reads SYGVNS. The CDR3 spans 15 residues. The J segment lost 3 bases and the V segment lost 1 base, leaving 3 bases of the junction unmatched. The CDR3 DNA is TGTGCCAGCAGTGAATTGGCGGGGGTCTACAATGAGCAGTTCTTC. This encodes CASSELAGVYNEQFF.

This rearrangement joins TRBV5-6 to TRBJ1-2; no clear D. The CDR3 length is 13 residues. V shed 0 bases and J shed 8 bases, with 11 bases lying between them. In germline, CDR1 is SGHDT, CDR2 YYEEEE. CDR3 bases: TGTGCCAGCAGCTTGGGGGTTACAGACGGCTACACCTTC. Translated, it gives CASSLGVTDGYTF.

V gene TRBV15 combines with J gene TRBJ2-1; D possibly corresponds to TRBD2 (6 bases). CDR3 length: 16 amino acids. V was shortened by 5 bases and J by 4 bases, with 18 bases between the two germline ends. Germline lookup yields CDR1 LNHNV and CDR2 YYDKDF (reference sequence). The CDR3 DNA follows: TGTGCCACCAGCCGCGAAGGGAGCGGGCGGTACAATGAGCAGTTCTTC. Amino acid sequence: CATSREGSGRYNEQFF.

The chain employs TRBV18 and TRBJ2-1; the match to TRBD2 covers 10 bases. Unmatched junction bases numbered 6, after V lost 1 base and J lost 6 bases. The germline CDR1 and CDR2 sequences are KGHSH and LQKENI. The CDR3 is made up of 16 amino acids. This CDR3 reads CASSPQTSGVGNEQFF. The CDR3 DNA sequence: TGTGCCAGCTCACCACAAACTAGCGGGGTGGGCAATGAGCAGTTCTTC.